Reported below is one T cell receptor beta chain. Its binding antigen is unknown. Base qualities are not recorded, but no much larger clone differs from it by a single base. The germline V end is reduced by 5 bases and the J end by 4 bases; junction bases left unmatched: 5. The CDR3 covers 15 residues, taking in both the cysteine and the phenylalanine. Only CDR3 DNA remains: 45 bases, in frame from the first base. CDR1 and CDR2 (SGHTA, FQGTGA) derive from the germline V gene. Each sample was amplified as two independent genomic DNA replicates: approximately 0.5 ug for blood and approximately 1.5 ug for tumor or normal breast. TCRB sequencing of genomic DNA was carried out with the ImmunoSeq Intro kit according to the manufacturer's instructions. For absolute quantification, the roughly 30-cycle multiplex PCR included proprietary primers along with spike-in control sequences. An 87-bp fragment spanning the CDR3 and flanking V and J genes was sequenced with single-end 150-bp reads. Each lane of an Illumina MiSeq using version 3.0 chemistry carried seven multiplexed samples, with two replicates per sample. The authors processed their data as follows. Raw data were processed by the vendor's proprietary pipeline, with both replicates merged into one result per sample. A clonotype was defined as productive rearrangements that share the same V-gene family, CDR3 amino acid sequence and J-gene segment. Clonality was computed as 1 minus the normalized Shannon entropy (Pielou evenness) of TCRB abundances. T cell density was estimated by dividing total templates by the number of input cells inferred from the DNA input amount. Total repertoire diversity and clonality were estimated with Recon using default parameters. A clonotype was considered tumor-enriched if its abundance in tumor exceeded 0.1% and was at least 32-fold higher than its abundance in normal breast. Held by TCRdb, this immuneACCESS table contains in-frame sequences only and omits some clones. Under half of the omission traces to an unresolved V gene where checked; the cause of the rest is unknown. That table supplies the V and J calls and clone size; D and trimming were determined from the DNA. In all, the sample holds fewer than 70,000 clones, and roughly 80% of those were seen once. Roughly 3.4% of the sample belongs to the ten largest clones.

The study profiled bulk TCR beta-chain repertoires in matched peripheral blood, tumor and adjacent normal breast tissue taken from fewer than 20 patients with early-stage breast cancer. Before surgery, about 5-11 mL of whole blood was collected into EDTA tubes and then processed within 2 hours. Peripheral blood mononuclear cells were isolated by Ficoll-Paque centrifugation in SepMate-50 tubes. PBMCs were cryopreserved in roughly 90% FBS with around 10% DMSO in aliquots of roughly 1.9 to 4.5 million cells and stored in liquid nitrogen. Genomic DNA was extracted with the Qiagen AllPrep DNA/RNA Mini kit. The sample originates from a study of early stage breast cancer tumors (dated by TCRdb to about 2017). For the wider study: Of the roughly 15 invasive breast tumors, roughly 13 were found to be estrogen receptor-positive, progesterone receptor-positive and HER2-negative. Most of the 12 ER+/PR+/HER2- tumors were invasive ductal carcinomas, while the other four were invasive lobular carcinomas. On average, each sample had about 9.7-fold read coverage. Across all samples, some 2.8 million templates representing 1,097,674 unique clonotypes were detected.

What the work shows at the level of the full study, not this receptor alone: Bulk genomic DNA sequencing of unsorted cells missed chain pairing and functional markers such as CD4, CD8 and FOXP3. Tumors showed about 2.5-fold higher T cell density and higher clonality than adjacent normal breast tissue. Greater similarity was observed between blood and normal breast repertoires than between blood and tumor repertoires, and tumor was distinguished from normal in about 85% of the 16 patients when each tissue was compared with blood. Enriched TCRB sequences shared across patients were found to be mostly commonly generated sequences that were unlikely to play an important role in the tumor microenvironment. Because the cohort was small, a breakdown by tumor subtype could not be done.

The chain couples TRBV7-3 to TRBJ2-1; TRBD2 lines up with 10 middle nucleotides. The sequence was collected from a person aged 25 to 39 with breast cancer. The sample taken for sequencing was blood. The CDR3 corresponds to CASSPGTSEYNEQFF. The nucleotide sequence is TGTGCCAGCAGCCCCGGGACTAGCGAGTACAATGAGCAGTTCTTC.